The clone carrying this T cell receptor (beta chain) was seen many times. What it binds is unknown. This sample was included in a study of T cell repertoires in cytomegalovirus infection. Study information: Matching HLA type and CMV infection were both indicated by public TCR beta signatures.

Study conclusions and caveats: The response measured ex vivo was dominated by TCR beta clonotypes (HLA-C-restricted and CMV-specific). Of the TCR beta families, the public ones yielded a cumulative frequency that identified carriers of CMV plus the relevant HLA.

V dropped 1 base and J dropped 2 bases, with 9 bases sitting between them. The CDR3 extends over 16 amino acids. TCRdb re-derived calls from the reads in MiXCR, one entry per CDR3 protein. The sample consists of hundreds of thousands of distinct CDR3 sequences, around 11% of them appearing once. This TCR was recovered from a human donor in good health (CMV status not recorded). Some clones in this sample may be carry-over from other donors' samples. The genes are TRBV12-3 or TRBV12-4 and TRBJ2-6, with TRBD1 as a possible D gene (5 bases). Sequenced material: PBMCs. CDR3 region: CASSLGGAAGANVLTF. The CDR3 DNA sequence: TGTGCCAGCAGTTTAGGTGGGGCGGCTGGGGCCAACGTCCTGACTTTC.